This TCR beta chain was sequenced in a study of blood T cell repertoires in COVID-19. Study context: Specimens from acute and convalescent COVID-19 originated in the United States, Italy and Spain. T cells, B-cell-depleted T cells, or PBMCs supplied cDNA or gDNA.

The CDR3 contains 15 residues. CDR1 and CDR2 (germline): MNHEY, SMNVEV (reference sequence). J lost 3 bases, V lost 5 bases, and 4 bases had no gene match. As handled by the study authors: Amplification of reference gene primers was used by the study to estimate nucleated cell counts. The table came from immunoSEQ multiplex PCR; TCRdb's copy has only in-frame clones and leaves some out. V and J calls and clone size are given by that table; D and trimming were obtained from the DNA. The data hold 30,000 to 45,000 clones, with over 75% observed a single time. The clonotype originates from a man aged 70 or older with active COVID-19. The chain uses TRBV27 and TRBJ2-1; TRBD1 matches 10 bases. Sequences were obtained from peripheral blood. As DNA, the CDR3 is TGTGCCAGCAGTCTGACAGGGGGCGTCTACAATGAGCAGTTCTTC. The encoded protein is CASSLTGGVYNEQFF.